This T cell receptor beta chain emerged from a study of blood T cell repertoires in COVID-19. The CDR3 sequence is 13 residues long. The germline V gene has CDR1 SGHAT and CDR2 FQNNGV. V dropped 5 bases and J dropped 7 bases, with 11 bases sitting between them. Method: immunoSEQ multiplex PCR; TCRdb's copy keeps in-frame clones and lacks some. The sample has about 180,000 clones, 87% seen once; the top ten hold 1.5% to 2%. The material sequenced was peripheral blood. This clonotype was sampled from a woman in her forties or fifties with acute or convalescent COVID-19. The chain uses TRBV11-2 and TRBJ2-2, with D tentatively TRBD2 (6 bases). CDR3 in amino acids: CASSTRLDGELFF. The CDR3 nucleotides are TGTGCCAGCAGCACCCGACTAGACGGGGAGCTGTTTTTT.